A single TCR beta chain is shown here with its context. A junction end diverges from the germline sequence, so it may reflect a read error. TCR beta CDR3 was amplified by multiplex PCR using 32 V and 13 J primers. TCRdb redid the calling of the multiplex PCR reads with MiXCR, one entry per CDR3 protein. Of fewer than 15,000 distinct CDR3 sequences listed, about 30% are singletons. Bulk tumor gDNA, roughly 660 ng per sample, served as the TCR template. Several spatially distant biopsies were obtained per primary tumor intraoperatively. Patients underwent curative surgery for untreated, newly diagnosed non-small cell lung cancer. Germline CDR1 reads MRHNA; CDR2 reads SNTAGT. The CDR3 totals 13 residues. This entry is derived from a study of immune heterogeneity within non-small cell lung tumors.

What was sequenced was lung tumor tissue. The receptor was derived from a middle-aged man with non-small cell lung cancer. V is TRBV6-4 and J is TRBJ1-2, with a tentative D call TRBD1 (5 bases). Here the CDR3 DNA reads TGCGCCACCAACAGGCACCTCATACATGGCTACACCTTC. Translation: CATNRHLIHGYTF.